Below, 18 T cell receptor beta chains from the same sample are listed, as sequenced in a study of blood T cells in healthy people across ages (dated by TCRdb to about 2015). Library construction relied on 5' RACE. For sequencing, an Illumina HiSeq 2500 was employed. A second PCR of about 7 to 12 cycles was run with a J-beta primer mix and a sample-barcoded 5' primer. In TCRdb, the public reads were trimmed at Q25 with fastp and aligned with MiXCR, with productive beta chains retained. CDR3 protein sequences are deduplicated, and each keeps its most common genes and DNA. Present in this sample are 800,000 or so distinct CDR3 sequences, 25% of which were seen just once. The top ten clones comprise more than 3% of the sample. The data also belong to a second study, concerning T cells of mothers and their children.

The sequenced sample consisted of blood. The receptors were sampled from a boy younger than 18 in good health.

This clonotype was detected a few times. The chain combines TRBV3-1 with TRBJ2-5; a possible D gene is TRBD2 (6 bases). From germline, CDR1 is LGHDT and CDR2 YNNKEL (reference sequence). This CDR3 is built from 17 residues. The V and J ends lost 1 base and 7 bases respectively, with 22 bases between them. In nucleotides, the CDR3 is TGTGCCAGCAGCCAAGGGGGGACGGGACTTTTTTGGGGGACCCAGTACTTC. Encoded protein: CASSQGGTGLFWGTQYF.

V gene TRBV21-1 combines with J gene TRBJ1-1; the table's D gene call, TRBD1, was not cross checked with the DNA. TRBV21-1 is recorded as a pseudogene. The CDR3 extends over 20 amino acids. CDR3 sequence reads: CASSKKSPGQGPCPNTEAFF. In DNA form, the CDR3 reads TGTGCCAGCAGCAAAAAGTCCCCGGGACAAGGACCATGTCCGAACACTGAAGCTTTCTTT.

This clonotype has just a few counts. The chain has TRBV5-6 and TRBJ1-2; D possibly corresponds to TRBD1 (5 bases). The CDR3 is 15 residues long. Trimming removed 3 bases at V and 0 bases at J, with 12 bases between. Germline assignment: CDR1 SGHDT and CDR2 YYEEEE. The CDR3 DNA reads TGTGCCAGCAGCTCAACAGGTCCGACTAACTATGGCTACACCTTC. It yields the protein CASSSTGPTNYGYTF.

The genes are TRBV6-5 and TRBJ1-2; D may be TRBD1 (5 bases). This CDR3 contains 14 residues. V was clipped by 2 bases and J by 2 bases, with 9 bases between them. Germline V gene data show CDR1 as MNHEY and CDR2 as SVGAGI. The CDR3 loop reads CASSYRGGNYGYTF. CDR3 bases: TGTGCCAGCAGTTACCGTGGGGGAAACTATGGCTACACCTTC.

This clonotype turned up a few times. The chain couples TRBV12-3 or TRBV12-4 to TRBJ2-5, with a tentative D call TRBD2 (5 bases). Near its end, the DNA agrees better with TRBJ2-1, so the J call may be wrong. The CDR3 length is 15 residues. Here the CDR3 DNA reads TGTGCCAGCAGTTTCGAGGGAATGGCAGACAATGAGCAGTTCTTC. Its protein product is CASSFEGMADNEQFF.

This clonotype was observed a few times. J is TRBJ2-3 and V is TRBV29-1; TRBD2 matches 8 bases. V lost 6 bases and J lost 2; bases outside the gene matches: 4. The CDR3 consists of 13 residues. CDR1 is SQVTM and CDR2 is ANQGSEA in the germline V gene. The DNA for the CDR3 is TGCAGCGTGTCGACTAGCGCCACAGATACGCAGTATTTT. Its protein is CSVSTSATDTQYF.

The gene calls are TRBV3-1 and TRBJ2-5, with D possibly called TRBD1 or TRBD2 (5 bases each). V was clipped by 6 bases and J by 5 bases, with 19 bases between them. The V gene's germline CDR1 is LGHDT and CDR2 YNNKEL (reference sequence). This CDR3 contains 15 residues. CDR3 protein: CASRLGERSSETQYF. The CDR3 DNA follows: TGTGCCAGCAGATTGGGGGAGCGGAGTTCGGAGACCCAGTACTTC.

In this sample, this clonotype turned up a few times. The chain is built from TRBV4-1 and TRBJ2-2; 9 bases match TRBD1. The CDR3 runs to 15 residues. The germline CDR1 and CDR2 sequences are MGHRA and YSYEKL. V lost 3 bases to trimming and J lost 7 bases; unmatched junction nucleotides: 6. In DNA form, the CDR3 reads TGCGCCAGCAGCCACCGGGACAGGGATAACGGGGAGCTGTTTTTT. This codes for CASSHRDRDNGELFF.

The chain carries TRBV28 and TRBJ1-4; the match to TRBD1 covers 10 bases. Germline loops: CDR1 MDHEN, CDR2 SYDVKM. CDR3 length: 16 residues. Trimming at V came to 5 bases and at J to 5 bases, leaving 8 bases not matched to a gene. This chain's CDR3 is CASSPGTGALNEKLFF. The CDR3 DNA sequence: TGTGCCAGCAGTCCCGGGACAGGGGCGTTGAATGAAAAACTGTTTTTT.

As DNA, the CDR3 is TGTGCCAGCAGCTTAGAGGCAGGGGGGTATGGCTACACCTTC. This translates into CASSLEAGGYGYTF. The chain joins TRBV7-9 to TRBJ1-2; the match to TRBD1 covers 7 bases. The CDR3 runs 14 residues. The ends lost 1 base at V and 5 bases at J; junction bases unmatched: 4. CDR1 SEHNR and CDR2 FQNEAQ come from the germline V gene (reference sequence).

CDR3 protein: CASSQVEPAPTEAFF. The CDR3 DNA is TGCGCCAGCAGCCAAGTCGAACCAGCCCCCACTGAAGCTTTCTTT. The chain has TRBV4-1 and TRBJ1-1, with D hard to call. CDR1 MGHRA and CDR2 YSYEKL come from the germline V gene. This CDR3 is built from 15 residues. Trimming took off 1 base at V and 4 bases at J, with 13 bases between the two ends.

The chain couples TRBV5-1 to TRBJ2-1; D not certain. The length of the CDR3 is 11 residues. The V end lost 4 bases, the J end lost 7 bases, and 6 bases lay between the germline ends. Germline CDR1 SGHRS, CDR2 YFSETQ. This CDR3 is CASSQQNEQFF. As DNA, the CDR3 is TGCGCCAGCAGCCAGCAGAATGAGCAGTTCTTC.

Only a few counts were recorded for this clonotype. The J gene is TRBJ2-6, the V gene TRBV27; D is undetermined. V was trimmed by 2 bases and J by 4 bases, leaving 9 bases between them. CDR1 MNHEY and CDR2 SMNVEV come from the germline V gene (reference sequence). CDR3 size: 15 residues. The CDR3 spells CASSLGPAGANVLTF. The CDR3 region has the DNA TGTGCCAGCAGTTTAGGGCCGGCGGGGGCCAACGTCCTGACTTTC.

J is TRBJ2-5 and V is TRBV10-3; 7 nucleotides align to TRBD2. The CDR3 is 14 amino acids. Looked up from germline, CDR1 is ENHRY and CDR2 is SYGVKD. The J segment lost 11 bases and the V segment lost 4 bases, leaving 13 bases of the junction unmatched. The CDR3 nucleotides are TGTGCCATCAGTGGAGAGGTCGTAGCGGGCCAGCAGTACTTC. Translation: CAISGEVVAGQQYF.

The CDR3 region has the DNA TGTGCCAGCAGTCCCTCCCCGGGACTAGCCCCCAATGAGCAGTTCTTC. Encoded protein: CASSPSPGLAPNEQFF. The chain uses TRBV28 and TRBJ2-5, with 9 bases lining up with TRBD2. Gene TRBJ2-1 matches the end of the DNA better, so the J call may be wrong. Germline CDR1 MDHEN, CDR2 SYDVKM. This CDR3 comprises 16 residues.

A single count supports this clonotype. The V call is TRBV20-1, the J call TRBJ1-6; D gene uncertain. Trimming stripped 3 bases from V and 10 bases from J, with 13 bases between. The V gene's germline CDR1 is DFQATT and CDR2 SNEGSKA (reference sequence). The CDR3 runs 13 residues. CDR3 bases: TGCAGTGCTAGCTTACCCGGAGGATCACCCCTCCACTTT. This gives the protein CSASLPGGSPLHF.

The sample holds a few counts of this clonotype. V and J are TRBV7-3 and TRBJ2-3; unclear D gene. Germline V gives CDR1 SGHTA, CDR2 FQGTGA. This CDR3 spans 14 amino acids. Trimming removed 1 base at V and 3 bases at J, with 8 bases between. The CDR3 DNA sequence: TGTGCCAGCAGCTTAAGTTATGGAACAGATACGCAGTATTTT. Residues: CASSLSYGTDTQYF.

This clonotype was observed a few times. The chain uses TRBV21-1 and TRBJ2-7; TRBD1 is the table's D call, not checked against the DNA. TRBV21-1 is reported as a pseudogene. The length of the CDR3 is 10 residues. This chain's CDR3 is CASLEGALYF. CDR3 in DNA: TGTGCCAGCCTTGAGGGGGCCTTGTACTTC.